This entry is about one TCR beta chain. Its antigen target is currently unknown. The record has no base qualities; no much larger clone is one base away. The source of the sample is a study of blood T cell repertoires in COVID-19 (TCRdb year 2020). Describing the broader study: Samples covering the acute and convalescent phases of COVID-19 were provided by collaborators in the United States, Italy and Spain. The prospective study material was composed of cDNA or gDNA derived from T cells, B-cell-depleted T cells, or PBMCs. Deeply sampled blood TCRbeta repertoires from subjects exposed to, actively infected with, or recovered from COVID-19 were included in the dataset. The repertoires were made available in a free public database intended to serve as a resource for research on the immune response to SARS-CoV-2. The samples were drawn from two sources: the first 160 participants of the ongoing ImmuneRACE study, and about 1,300 subjects contributed by 6 global collaborators. Sample metadata almost always included a de-identified subject ID, COVID-19 status, age in years and sex. Where available, HLA class I and class II types were taken from metadata supplied by the sample provider and were not determined by assay-based typing. The paper as a whole reports these results and caveats: How much clinical and demographic metadata was included differed by source and by participant, and the metadata was provided uncurated.

TCRbeta CDR3 regions were amplified from genomic DNA using the immunoSEQ Assay, a bias-controlled multiplex PCR. The authors processed their data as follows. The number of nucleated cells in each sample was estimated from the amplification of reference gene primers within the assay. To quantify the absolute abundance of each unique TCRbeta CDR3 rearrangement, sequence reads were collapsed and filtered. For each sample, productive Simpson clonality was calculated as the square root of Simpson's diversity index over productive rearrangements. TCRdb took this table from immuneACCESS and kept in-frame rearrangements with V and J called. Such tables lack part of the clones; where checked against another copy, unresolved V genes explain under half of the gap, and the rest is unexplained. Clone size and V and J calls were adopted from that table, with D and trimming inferred from the DNA. Within this sample are 87,000 or so clones, with approximately 89% of them counted one time only. Jointly, the top ten make up over 8.5% of the sample.

CDR1 is given as LGHNA and CDR2 as YSLEER, both from the germline V gene. The CDR3 numbers 20 residues from cysteine through phenylalanine. The entry retains the CDR3 DNA only, 60 bases that are in frame from base 1. V sheds 1 base and J sheds 0 bases, leaving 22 bases between their ends. Whole blood was collected in K2EDTA tubes by collaborating institutions according to the institutions' own protocols. For TCRbeta analysis, collaborator samples were shipped as frozen whole blood, as isolated PBMCs, or as DNA extracted from either sample type. This clonotype originated in a man at least 80 years old with acute or convalescent COVID-19. Sequenced material: peripheral blood. This chain is built from TRBV4-3 and TRBJ1-5, with TRBD1 tentatively as D gene (6 bases match). The DNA is as follows: TGCGCCAGCAGCCAAGGGTGGTCGGACAGCGGTACGCTTAGCAATCAGCCCCAGCATTTT. This is translated as CASSQGWSDSGTLSNQPQHF.